The T cell receptor beta chain under discussion was sequenced for a study of T cells in Graves' hyperthyroidism and ophthalmopathy. Amplified TCR beta CDR3 regions came from RNA transcripts. HTBI primers drove first-round RT-PCR of the TCR CDR3. TCRdb reprocessed the multiplex PCR reads with MiXCR, giving one entry per CDR3 protein. Among 380,000 or so distinct CDR3 sequences listed, roughly 13% were seen once. Only a few counts were recorded for this clonotype. The study left out patients who had uncontrolled infection, other autoimmune disease, pregnancy or lactation. Clinical symptoms, serum thyroxine and TRAb, thyroid ultrasound and orbital computed tomography were used for the diagnoses. The receptor was isolated from a man younger than 40 with Graves' hyperthyroidism that later progressed to Graves' ophthalmopathy. Sequencing was performed on blood.

CDR3 coding DNA: TGTGCCAGCAGTAACCTACAGGGAACCGGAAACACCATATATTTT. Amino acid sequence: CASSNLQGTGNTIYF. This rearrangement joins TRBV28 to TRBJ1-3; TRBD1 might be the D (6 bases). This CDR3 has 15 amino acids. V gave up 5 bases and J gave up 4 bases, with 15 bases separating them. Germline CDR1 is MDHEN and CDR2 is SYDVKM.